The TCR beta chain under discussion was sequenced for a study of blood T cell repertoires in COVID-19. For the study at large: The samples span acute and convalescent COVID-19 from the United States, Italy and Spain. From T cells, B-cell-depleted T cells, or PBMCs came the material, which was cDNA or gDNA.

Under the authors' procedure: Estimates of nucleated cell counts were drawn from the amplification of reference gene primers. The assay was immunoSEQ multiplex PCR, and TCRdb's table has in-frame clones only and misses some. V and J calls plus clone size are reproduced from that table; the DNA served to infer D and trimming. The table lists approximately 220,000 clones, around 86% of them singletons. Germline CDR1 reads LGHNA; CDR2 reads YSLEER. The CDR3 extends over 14 amino acids. V was pared by 1 base and J by 12 bases, with 10 bases of the junction left unmatched. Cohort assignment relied on participant-reported clinical history.

This TCR was sampled from a woman aged 40 to 50 with acute COVID-19. J is TRBJ2-7 and V is TRBV4-3; 9 bases match TRBD1. The sample consisted of PBMCs or T cells enriched from blood (not recorded which). CDR3 protein: CASSQVARQGDTYF. In DNA form, the CDR3 reads TGCGCCAGCAGCCAAGTGGCGAGACAGGGGGATACGTACTTC.